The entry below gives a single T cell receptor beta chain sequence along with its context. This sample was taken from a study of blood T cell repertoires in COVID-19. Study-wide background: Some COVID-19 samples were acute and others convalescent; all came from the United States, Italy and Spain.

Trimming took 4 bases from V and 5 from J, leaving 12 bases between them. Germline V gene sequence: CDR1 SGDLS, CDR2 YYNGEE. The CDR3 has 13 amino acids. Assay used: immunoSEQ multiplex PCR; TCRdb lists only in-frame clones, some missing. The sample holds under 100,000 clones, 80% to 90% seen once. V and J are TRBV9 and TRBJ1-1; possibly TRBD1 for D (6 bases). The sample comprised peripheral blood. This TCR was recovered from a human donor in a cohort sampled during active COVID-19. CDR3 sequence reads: CASSLDSKTEAFF. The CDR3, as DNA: TGTGCCAGCAGCCTGGACAGTAAAACTGAAGCTTTCTTT.